One sample yielded the 19 T cell receptor beta chains listed below, sequenced in a study of shared clonotypes between healthy human individuals. TCRdb's table, derived via immunoSEQ multiplex PCR, lists solely in-frame clones and lacks some. This table has some 96,000 clones, more than 45% appearing once. Input material: PBMCs. The source is a woman aged 40 to 49 in good health. Some clones in this sample may be carry-over from other donors' samples.

The chain joins TRBV7-9 to TRBJ2-1; D is tentatively TRBD1 or TRBD2 (5 bases each). V shed 5 bases and J shed 8 bases, with 16 bases lying between them. Germline V lookup: CDR1 SEHNR, CDR2 FQNEAQ (reference sequence). This CDR3 has 14 residues. The CDR3 is CASSPGWGRDEQFF. The CDR3 DNA reads as TGTGCCAGCAGCCCAGGGTGGGGGAGAGATGAGCAGTTCTTC.

This clone has more than one count but fewer than ten. The gene calls are TRBV14 and TRBJ2-5, with a tentative D call TRBD1 (5 bases). CDR3 length equals 12 residues. Germline assignment: CDR1 SGHDN and CDR2 FVKESK. Trimming removed 4 bases from V and 4 bases from J, with 7 bases in between. CDR3 protein: CASSRTRETQYF. The CDR3 coding sequence is TGTGCCAGCAGCCGGACACGAGAGACCCAGTACTTC.

This clone was seen a few times. The genes are TRBV18 and TRBJ2-2; D not resolved. V lost 1 base and J 6 bases, leaving 12 bases between the germline ends. This CDR3 has 15 amino acids. Per germline, CDR1 KGHSH and CDR2 LQKENI. The CDR3 here is CASSPRAEQSGELFF. In nucleotides, the CDR3 is TGTGCCAGCTCACCACGGGCAGAACAGTCCGGGGAGCTGTTTTTT. The entire variable domain, with the rest obtained from reference TRBV18 and TRBJ2-2, is as follows: NAGVMQNPRHLVRRRGQEARLRCSPMKGHSHVYWYRQLPEEGLKFMVYLQKENIIDESGMPKERFSAEFPKEGPSILRIQQVVRGDSAAYFCASSPRAEQSGELFFGEGSRLTVL.

For this clone: Since a far larger clone is one base different, this is likely a read error. The genes are TRBV7-3 and TRBJ2-7; D is unresolved. CDR1 SGHTA and CDR2 FQGTGA come from the germline V gene. The CDR3 contains 14 residues. The CDR3, as DNA: TGTGCCTGCAGCTACCGAGCTCAGAGTTACGAGCAGTACTTC. Translating it yields CACSYRAQSYEQYF.

This chain joins TRBV4-3 and TRBJ2-7; D is perhaps TRBD1 (6 bases). Germline assignment: CDR1 LGHNA and CDR2 YSLEER. The CDR3 is made up of 15 amino acids. Trimming pared 3 bases from V and 2 bases from J, leaving 14 bases between. CDR3 nucleotides: TGCGCCAGCAGCCAGGCCTACACAGGGACCTACGAGCAGTACTTC. Its protein is CASSQAYTGTYEQYF.

The V call is TRBV5-4, the J call TRBJ2-5; 8 bases are a match to TRBD1. With 2 bases clipped from V and 5 bases from J, the junction kept 5 bases outside the gene matches. This CDR3 has 14 residues. In germline, CDR1 is SGHNT, CDR2 YYREEE (reference sequence). The CDR3 region is CASSLGQGGETQYF. The CDR3 nucleotides are TGTGCCAGCAGCTTAGGACAGGGTGGGGAGACCCAGTACTTC.

This clone was observed a handful of times. V is TRBV15 and J is TRBJ2-3, with D hard to call. Germline loops: CDR1 LNHNV, CDR2 YYDKDF (reference sequence). V lost 0 bases to trimming and J lost 5 bases, with 12 bases between them. This CDR3 spans 15 amino acids. In nucleotides, the CDR3 is TGTGCCACCAGCAGAGATTCTGGGCTCCAAGATACGCAGTATTTT. It yields the protein CATSRDSGLQDTQYF.

The chain has TRBV29-1 and TRBJ2-7, with TRBD2 matching 11 bases. The CDR3 runs to 12 residues. The V gene end was trimmed by 7 bases and the J gene end by 3 bases; junction bases not matched to a gene: 2. Germline CDR1 SQVTM, CDR2 ANQGSEA. CDR3 DNA sequence: TGCAGCGCACTAGCGGGAGTCTACGAGCAGTACTTC. Translation gives CSALAGVYEQYF.

This clone was counted a few times. The V call is TRBV9, the J call TRBJ2-1; possibly TRBD2 for D (5 bases). Germline CDR1 and CDR2: SGDLS and YYNGEE. V lost 6 bases and J 7 bases, leaving 14 bases between the germline ends. This CDR3 has 13 residues. CDR3 protein: CASNLLGGNEQFF. The CDR3 bases are TGTGCCAGCAACCTCCTGGGCGGGAATGAGCAGTTCTTC.

The gene calls are TRBV4-3 and TRBJ2-7; D is undetermined. Trimming cost V 1 base and J 6 bases, with 7 bases left between them. This CDR3 contains 12 residues. Germline V lookup: CDR1 LGHNA, CDR2 YSLEER. Here the CDR3 DNA reads TGCGCCAGCAGCCAAGTAGGTTCCGAGCAGTACTTC. Its translation: CASSQVGSEQYF.

V is TRBV7-9 and J is TRBJ2-7, with D perhaps matching TRBD1 or TRBD2 (5 bases each). Per germline, CDR1 SEHNR and CDR2 FQNEAQ (reference sequence). This CDR3 contains 11 residues. V shed 6 bases and J shed 5 bases, with 8 bases lying between them. The CDR3 DNA sequence: TGTGCCAGCAGGGGACCAAACGAGCAGTACTTC. Translated: CASRGPNEQYF.

A few counts support this clone. The chain employs TRBV9 and TRBJ2-1; D is unresolved. Germline CDR1 is SGDLS and CDR2 is YYNGEE. The CDR3 totals 14 residues. Trimming removed 2 bases from V and 7 bases from J, with 13 bases in between. CDR3 amino acids: CASSVYAERNEQFF. In DNA, the CDR3 is TGTGCCAGCAGCGTCTATGCGGAAAGGAATGAGCAGTTCTTC.

Note on this clone: A far bigger clonotype differs at one base, so this is likely a read error. The sample has other DNA sequences that encode this CDR3 too. The rearrangement joins TRBV19 to TRBJ2-1; the match to TRBD1 covers 9 bases. The CDR3 extends over 16 amino acids. Germline V gene lookup returns CDR1 LNHDA and CDR2 SQIVND (reference sequence). Trimming cost V 5 bases and J 1 base; bases outside gene matches: 6. CDR3: CASSPDRGRSYNEQFF. The CDR3 DNA reads TGTGCCAGTAGTCCCGACAGGGGGAGGTCCTACAATGAGCAGTTCTTC. The variable domain in full, with the rest retrieved from reference TRBV19 and TRBJ2-1, is DGGITQSPKYLFRKEGQNVTLSCEQNLNHDAMYWYRQDPGQGLRLIYYSQIVNDFQKGDIAEGYSVSREKKESFPLTVTSAQKNPTAFYLCASSPDRGRSYNEQFFGPGTRLTVL.

A few counts support this clone. This rearrangement joins TRBV4-1 to TRBJ1-6, with 7 bases identical to TRBD1. Germline-derived CDR1 and CDR2 are MGHRA and YSYEKL. The CDR3 sequence is 17 residues long. Trimming removed 0 bases from V and 7 bases from J; junction bases left unmatched: 9. The CDR3 nucleotides are TGCGCCAGCAGCCAAGAGGGAGGGGGCGCGAAGAATTCACCCCTCCACTTT. Its protein is CASSQEGGGAKNSPLHF.

The table lists this clone with many counts. The chain has TRBV10-3 and TRBJ1-5; 7 bases map to TRBD1. CDR3 size: 16 residues. CDR1 and CDR2 from the germline V gene are ENHRY and SYGVKD. V was clipped by 3 bases and J by 0 bases; unmatched bases: 5. The CDR3 DNA sequence: TGTGCCATCAGTGACGGGACAGTCTATAGCAATCAGCCCCAGCATTTT. Translated: CAISDGTVYSNQPQHF.

At least ten counts were recorded for this clone. The CDR3 nucleotides read TGCGCCAGCAGCCAATTGGAGGGAGAGACCCAGTACTTC. This sequence encodes CASSQLEGETQYF. The genes are TRBV4-3 and TRBJ2-5; D possibly corresponds to TRBD2 (6 bases). The germline V and J ends were trimmed by 2 bases and 4 bases, with 8 bases remaining between them. This CDR3 is 13 amino acids long. Germline loops: CDR1 LGHNA, CDR2 YSLEER.

This clone was seen ten or more times. The DNA of the CDR3 is TGTGCCAGCAGTTACTCCAGGGGGCGACCAGCTTTCTTT. Translated: CASSYSRGRPAFF. The chain joins TRBV6-5 to TRBJ1-1; TRBD1 aligns across 8 bases. Trimming at V came to 0 bases and at J to 10 bases, leaving 4 bases not matched to a gene. The CDR3 has 13 amino acids. CDR1 is MNHEY and CDR2 is SVGAGI in the germline V gene.

With respect to this clone: The same CDR3 arises from other DNA sequences in this sample as well. The chain uses TRBV27 and TRBJ2-7; TRBD1 matches 9 bases. This CDR3 comprises 14 residues. Trimming took 5 bases from V and 4 from J; bases not matched to a gene: 6. The germline CDR1 and CDR2 sequences are MNHEY and SMNVEV (reference sequence). DNA for the CDR3: TGTGCCAGCAGTCTAGGGACAGGGAGGTACGAGCAGTACTTC. Translated, it gives CASSLGTGRYEQYF.

The J gene is TRBJ2-7, the V gene TRBV2; the match to TRBD2 covers 8 bases. Germline lookup yields CDR1 SNHLY and CDR2 FYNNEI. The J segment lost 5 bases and the V segment lost 10 bases, leaving 10 bases of the junction unmatched. The CDR3 sequence is 13 residues long. The CDR3 nucleotides read TGTGCCACCCGGGAGCGGGAGTTCCACGAGCAGTACTTC. It specifies CATREREFHEQYF. The full variable domain, with the rest looked up from reference TRBV2 and TRBJ2-7, is EPEVTQTPSHQVTQMGQEVILRCVPISNHLYFYWYRQILGQKVEFLVSFYNNEISEKSEIFDDQFSVERPDGSNFTLKIRSTKLEDSAMYFCATREREFHEQYFGPGTRLTVT.